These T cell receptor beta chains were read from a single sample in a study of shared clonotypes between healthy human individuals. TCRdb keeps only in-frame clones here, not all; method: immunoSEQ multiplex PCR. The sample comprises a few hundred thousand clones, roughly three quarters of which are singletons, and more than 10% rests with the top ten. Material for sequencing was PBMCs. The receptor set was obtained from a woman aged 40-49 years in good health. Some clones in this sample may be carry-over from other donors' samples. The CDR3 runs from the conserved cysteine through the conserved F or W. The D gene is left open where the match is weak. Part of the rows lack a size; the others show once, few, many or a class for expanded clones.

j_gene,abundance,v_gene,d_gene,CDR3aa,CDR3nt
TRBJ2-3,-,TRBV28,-,CASGEISTDTQYF,TGTGCCTCGGGTGAGATTAGCACAGATACGCAGTATTTT
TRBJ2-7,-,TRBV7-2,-,CASSLVGGGAYEQYF,TGTGCCAGCAGCTTAGTTGGAGGGGGCGCCTACGAGCAGTACTTC
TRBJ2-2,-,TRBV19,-,CASSADSLAGELFF,TGTGCCAGTAGTGCGGACAGTCTTGCCGGGGAGCTGTTTTTT
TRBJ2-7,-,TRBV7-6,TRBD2,CASSLRRETGYEQYF,TGTGCCAGCAGCTTAAGGCGGGAGACGGGCTACGAGCAGTACTTC
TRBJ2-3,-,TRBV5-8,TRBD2,CASSFGSSGNTDTQYF,TGTGCCAGCAGCTTTGGATCTAGCGGGAATACAGATACGCAGTATTTT
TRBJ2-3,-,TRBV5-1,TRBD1,CASSLEGAFGDTQYF,TGCGCCAGCAGCTTGGAGGGGGCTTTTGGTGATACGCAGTATTTT
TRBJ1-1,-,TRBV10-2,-,CASSAGLRGVATEAFF,TGCGCCAGCAGTGCGGGCCTTAGGGGGGTGGCCACTGAAGCTTTCTTT
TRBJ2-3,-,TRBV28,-,CASSKPSTDTQYF,TGTGCCAGCAGCAAACCTAGCACAGATACGCAGTATTTT
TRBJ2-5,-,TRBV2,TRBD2,CASMPRLAGETQYF,TGTGCCAGCATGCCCAGACTAGCGGGAGAGACCCAGTACTTC
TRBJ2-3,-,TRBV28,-,CASSFSGDADTDTQYF,TGTGCCAGCAGTTTTTCCGGGGACGCAGATACAGATACGCAGTATTTT
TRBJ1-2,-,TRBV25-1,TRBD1,CASGDRGSVYGYTF,TGTGCCAGCGGGGACAGGGGTTCGGTTTATGGCTACACCTTC
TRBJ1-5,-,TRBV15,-,CATSRDGTPQPQHF,TGTGCCACCAGCAGAGATGGGACGCCGCAGCCCCAGCATTTT
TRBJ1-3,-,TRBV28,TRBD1,CASNDRGLSGNTIYF,TGTGCCAGCAACGACAGGGGTCTCTCTGGAAACACCATATATTTT
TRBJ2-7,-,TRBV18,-,CASSLNAGTGWRSGSYEQYF,TGTGCCAGCTCCCTCAACGCCGGGACAGGGTGGAGAAGCGGGAGCTACGAGCAGTACTTC
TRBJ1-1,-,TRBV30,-,CACHRVLNTEAFF,TGTGCCTGTCACAGGGTACTGAACACTGAAGCTTTCTTT
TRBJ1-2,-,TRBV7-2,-,CASSPFQGNYGYTF,TGTGCCAGCAGCCCATTCCAGGGTAACTATGGCTACACCTTC
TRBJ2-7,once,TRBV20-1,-,CSARVSSEQYF,TGCAGTGCTAGAGTATCCAGCGAGCAGTACTTC
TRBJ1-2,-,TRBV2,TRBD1,CASSRDRGRDGYTF,TGTGCCAGCAGTAGGGACAGGGGGCGGGATGGCTACACCTTC
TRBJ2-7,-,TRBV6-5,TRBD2,CASSYTSGSSYEQYF,TGTGCCAGCAGTTATACTAGCGGGAGCTCCTACGAGCAGTACTTC
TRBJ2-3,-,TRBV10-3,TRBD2,CAISVTSGRTDTQYF,TGTGCCATCAGTGTCACTAGCGGGAGGACAGATACGCAGTATTTT
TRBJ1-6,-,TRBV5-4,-,CASSPPRGSPLHF,TGTGCCAGCAGCCCCCCAAGGGGATCACCCCTCCACTTT
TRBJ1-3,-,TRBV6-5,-,CASTRGAGNTIYF,TGTGCCAGCACCCGGGGGGCGGGAAACACCATATATTTT
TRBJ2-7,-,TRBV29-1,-,CSVGPSGYEQYF,TGCAGCGTTGGGCCTAGTGGGTACGAGCAGTACTTC
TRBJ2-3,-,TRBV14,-,CASSPRGVGDTQYF,TGTGCCAGCAGCCCCCGCGGGGTCGGAGATACGCAGTATTTT
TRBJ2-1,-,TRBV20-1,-,CSARHYNEQFF,TGCAGTGCTAGACACTACAATGAGCAGTTCTTC
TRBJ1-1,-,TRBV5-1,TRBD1,CASSLDRGTEAFF,TGCGCCAGCAGCTTGGACAGGGGTACTGAAGCTTTCTTT
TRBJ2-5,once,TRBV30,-,CAWSIGATQETQYF,TGTGCCTGGAGTATCGGGGCAACCCAAGAGACCCAGTACTTC
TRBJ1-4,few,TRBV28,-,CASSRGPNEKLFF,TGTGCCAGCAGCCGAGGTCCTAATGAAAAACTGTTTTTT
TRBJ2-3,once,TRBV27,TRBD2,CASSPNPPAGPIALNTDTQYF,TGTGCCAGCAGTCCAAACCCCCCAGCGGGGCCGATTGCATTGAACACAGATACGCAGTATTTT
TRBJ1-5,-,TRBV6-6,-,CASSFGINQPQHF,TGTGCCAGCAGTTTCGGGATCAATCAGCCCCAGCATTTT
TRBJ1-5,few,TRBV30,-,CAWSVADHQPQHF,TGTGCCTGGAGTGTAGCGGATCATCAGCCCCAGCATTTT
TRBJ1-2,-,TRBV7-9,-,CASSLGAEGGYTF,TGTGCCAGCAGCTTAGGGGCAGAAGGTGGCTACACCTTC
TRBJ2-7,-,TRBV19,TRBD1,CASSIALSGTGESYEQYF,TGTGCCAGTAGTATCGCCCTTTCCGGGACAGGGGAATCCTACGAGCAGTACTTC
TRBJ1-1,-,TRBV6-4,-,CASSVSHGNTEAFF,TGTGCCAGCAGTGTCTCCCACGGGAACACTGAAGCTTTCTTT
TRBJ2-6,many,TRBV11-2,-,CASSWTVGANVLTF,TGTGCCAGCAGCTGGACAGTTGGGGCCAACGTCCTGACTTTC
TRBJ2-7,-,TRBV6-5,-,CASNPGLRDYEQYF,TGTGCCAGCAACCCGGGACTCAGGGACTACGAGCAGTACTTC
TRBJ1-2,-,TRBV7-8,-,CASSLGGGNYGYTF,TGTGCCAGCAGCTTAGGGGGGGGCAACTATGGCTACACCTTC
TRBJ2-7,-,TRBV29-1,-,CSGRDDSYEQYF,TGCAGCGGCCGGGACGACTCCTACGAGCAGTACTTC
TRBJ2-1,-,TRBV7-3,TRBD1,CASSPTGPYNEQFF,TGTGCCAGCAGCCCGACAGGGCCCTACAATGAGCAGTTCTTC
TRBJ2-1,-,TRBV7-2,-,CASSFTKGGYNEQFF,TGTGCCAGCAGCTTTACTAAAGGGGGTTACAATGAGCAGTTCTTC
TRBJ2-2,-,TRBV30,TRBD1,CAWRGRGQTGELFF,TGTGCCTGGCGGGGCAGGGGGCAAACCGGGGAGCTGTTTTTT
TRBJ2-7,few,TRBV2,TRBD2,CASSERTSGSYEQYF,TGTGCCAGCAGTGAAAGGACTAGCGGGAGTTACGAGCAGTACTTC
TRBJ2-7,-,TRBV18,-,CASSPLQTGEQYF,TGTGCCAGCTCACCACTCCAAACGGGCGAGCAGTACTTC
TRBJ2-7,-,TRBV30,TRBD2,CAWSGGGRAPYEQYF,TGTGCCTGGAGTGGAGGCGGGAGGGCCCCCTACGAGCAGTACTTC
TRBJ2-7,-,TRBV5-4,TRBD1,CASSFGGTGTYEQYF,TGTGCCAGCAGCTTTGGAGGGACAGGGACCTACGAGCAGTACTTC
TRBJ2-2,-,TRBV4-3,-,CASSQERVGTGELFF,TGCGCCAGCAGCCAAGAACGTGTAGGGACCGGGGAGCTGTTTTTT
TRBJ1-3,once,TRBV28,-,CASSLLGSSGNTIYF,TGTGCCAGCAGTTTATTGGGCAGCTCTGGAAACACCATATATTTT
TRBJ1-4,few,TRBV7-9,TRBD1,CASSHAGTGVMRKLFF,TGTGCCAGCAGCCATGCTGGGACAGGGGTAATGAGGAAACTGTTTTTT
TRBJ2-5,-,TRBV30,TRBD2,CAWSGRLAGVRLETQYF,TGTGCCTGGAGTGGACGGCTAGCGGGAGTTAGGCTGGAGACCCAGTACTTC
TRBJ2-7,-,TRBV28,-,CASSPPRGAYGQYF,TGTGCCAGCAGTCCCCCCCGTGGGGCCTACGGGCAGTACTTC
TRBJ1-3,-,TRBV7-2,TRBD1,CASSLRGGQNSGNTIYF,TGTGCCAGCAGCTTAAGAGGGGGACAGAACTCTGGAAACACCATATATTTT
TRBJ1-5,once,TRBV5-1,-,CASSLLGYSNQPQHF,TGCGCCAGCAGCTTGTTGGGTTATAGCAATCAGCCCCAGCATTTT
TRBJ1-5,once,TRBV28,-,CASSPSLRDTLNQPQHF,TGTGCCAGCAGTCCCTCTCTCCGGGACACCTTGAATCAGCCCCAGCATTTT
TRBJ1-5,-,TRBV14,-,CASSPAGSRNQPQHF,TGTGCCAGCAGCCCGGCAGGGAGCCGCAATCAGCCCCAGCATTTT